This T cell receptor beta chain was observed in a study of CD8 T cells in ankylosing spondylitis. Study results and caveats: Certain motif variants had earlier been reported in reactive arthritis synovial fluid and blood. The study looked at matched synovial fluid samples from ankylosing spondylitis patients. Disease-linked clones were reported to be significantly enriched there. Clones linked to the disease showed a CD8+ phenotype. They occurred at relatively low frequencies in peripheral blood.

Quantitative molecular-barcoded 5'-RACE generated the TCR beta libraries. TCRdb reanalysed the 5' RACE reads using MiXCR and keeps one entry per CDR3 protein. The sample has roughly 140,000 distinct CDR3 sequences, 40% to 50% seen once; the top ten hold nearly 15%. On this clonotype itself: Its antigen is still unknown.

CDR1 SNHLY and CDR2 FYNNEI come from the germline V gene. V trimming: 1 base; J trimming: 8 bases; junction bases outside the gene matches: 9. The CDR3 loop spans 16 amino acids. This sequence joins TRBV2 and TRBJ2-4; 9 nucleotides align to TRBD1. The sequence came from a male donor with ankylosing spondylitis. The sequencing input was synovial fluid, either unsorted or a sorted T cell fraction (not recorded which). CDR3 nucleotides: TGTGCCAGCAGTGAAGGTCAGGCGGGACAGGGTTACATTCAGTACTTC. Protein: CASSEGQAGQGYIQYF.